This T cell receptor (beta chain) comes out of a study of shared clonotypes between healthy human individuals. Looked up from germline, CDR1 is SGHRS and CDR2 is YFSETQ. This CDR3 has 16 amino acids. V shed 2 bases and J shed 0 bases, with 12 bases lying between them. Study results and caveats: Generation probabilities were higher for clonotypes shared across all four sorted-subset donors than for unshared ones. Naive CD4 clonotype sharing across several donors was around 5%.

Remarks on this clone: No antigen is known for it.

A deep-level run was used for the assay. Evenly divided among several immunoSEQ plates was the genomic DNA of each subset. Only in-frame clones appear in the TCRdb table, and some are missing; sequencing was by immunoSEQ multiplex PCR. The sample includes 95,000 to 120,000 clones, about 70% of them seen just once. The sequenced material came from memory CD8+ T cells sorted from blood. Noted subset: CD45RO+ cells pooled with CCR7-negative TemRA cells. This clonotype was obtained from a woman in her twenties or thirties in good health. The rearrangement links TRBV5-1 to TRBJ2-1; weak D call: TRBD1 (6 bases). The CDR3 region is CASSFTQGSSYNEQFF. CDR3 bases: TGCGCCAGCAGCTTTACCCAGGGGAGCTCCTACAATGAGCAGTTCTTC.